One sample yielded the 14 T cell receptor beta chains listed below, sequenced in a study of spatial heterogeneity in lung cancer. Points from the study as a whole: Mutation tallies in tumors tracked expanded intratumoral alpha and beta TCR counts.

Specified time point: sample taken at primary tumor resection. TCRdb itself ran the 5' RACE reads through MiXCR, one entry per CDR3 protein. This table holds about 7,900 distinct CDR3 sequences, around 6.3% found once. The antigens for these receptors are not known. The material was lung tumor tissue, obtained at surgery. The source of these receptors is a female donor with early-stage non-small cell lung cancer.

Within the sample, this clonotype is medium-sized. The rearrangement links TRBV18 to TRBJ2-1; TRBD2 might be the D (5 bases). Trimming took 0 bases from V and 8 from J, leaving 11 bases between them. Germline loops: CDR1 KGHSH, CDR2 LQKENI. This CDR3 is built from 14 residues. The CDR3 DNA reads TGTGCCAGCTCACCACCGGTGTTGAGGGATGAGCAGTTCTTC. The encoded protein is CASSPPVLRDEQFF. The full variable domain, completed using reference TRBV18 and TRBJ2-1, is NAGVMQNPRHLVRRRGQEARLRCSPMKGHSHVYWYRQLPEEGLKFMVYLQKENIIDESGMPKERFSAEFPKEGPSILRIQQVVRGDSAAYFCASSPPVLRDEQFFGPGTRLTVL.

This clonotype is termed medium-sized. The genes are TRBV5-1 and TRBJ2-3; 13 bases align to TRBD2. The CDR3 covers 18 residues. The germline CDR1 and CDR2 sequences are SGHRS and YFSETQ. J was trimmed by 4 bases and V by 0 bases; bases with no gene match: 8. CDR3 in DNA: TGCGCCAGCAGCTTGGATACGGGACTAGCGGGGATATCAGATACGCAGTATTTT. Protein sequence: CASSLDTGLAGISDTQYF.

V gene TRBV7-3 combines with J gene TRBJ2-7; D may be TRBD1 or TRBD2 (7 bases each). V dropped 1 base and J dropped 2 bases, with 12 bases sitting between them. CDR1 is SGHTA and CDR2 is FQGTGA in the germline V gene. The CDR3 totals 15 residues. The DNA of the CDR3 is TGTGCCAGCAGCTTAAGTTCAGGGGGGGCCTACGAGCAGTACTTC. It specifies CASSLSSGGAYEQYF.

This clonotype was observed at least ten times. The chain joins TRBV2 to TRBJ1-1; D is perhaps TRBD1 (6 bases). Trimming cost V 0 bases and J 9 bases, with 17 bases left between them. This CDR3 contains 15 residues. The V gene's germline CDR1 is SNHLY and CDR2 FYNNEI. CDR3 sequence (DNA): TGTGCCAGCAGTGAAGCTGGATGGGGGGCGGGGAAAGCTTTCTTT. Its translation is CASSEAGWGAGKAFF.

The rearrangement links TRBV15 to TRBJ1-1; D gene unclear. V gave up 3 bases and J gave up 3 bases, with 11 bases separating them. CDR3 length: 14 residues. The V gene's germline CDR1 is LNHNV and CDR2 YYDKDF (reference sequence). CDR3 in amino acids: CATSSWKGDTEAFF. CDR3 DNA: TGTGCCACCAGCAGTTGGAAGGGAGACACTGAAGCTTTCTTT.

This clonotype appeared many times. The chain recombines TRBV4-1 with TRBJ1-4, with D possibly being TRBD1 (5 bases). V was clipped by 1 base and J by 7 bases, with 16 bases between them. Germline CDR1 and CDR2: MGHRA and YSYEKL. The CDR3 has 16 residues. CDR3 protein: CASSQGWEGITEKLFF. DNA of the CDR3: TGCGCCAGCAGCCAAGGTTGGGAGGGGATCACTGAAAAACTGTTTTTT.

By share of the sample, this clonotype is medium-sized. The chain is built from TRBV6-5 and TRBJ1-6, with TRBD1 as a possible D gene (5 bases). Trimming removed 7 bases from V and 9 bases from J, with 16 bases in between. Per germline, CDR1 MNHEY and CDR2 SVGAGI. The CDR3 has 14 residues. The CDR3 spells CASKEGQGFSPLHF. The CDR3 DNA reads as TGTGCCAGCAAAGAGGGGCAGGGTTTTTCACCCCTCCACTTT.

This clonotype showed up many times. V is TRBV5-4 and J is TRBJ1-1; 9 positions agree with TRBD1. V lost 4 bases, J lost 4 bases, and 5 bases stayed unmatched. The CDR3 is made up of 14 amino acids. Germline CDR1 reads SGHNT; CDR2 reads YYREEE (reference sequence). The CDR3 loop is CASSGQGTTTEAFF. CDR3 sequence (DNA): TGTGCCAGCAGCGGACAGGGGACCACCACTGAAGCTTTCTTT.

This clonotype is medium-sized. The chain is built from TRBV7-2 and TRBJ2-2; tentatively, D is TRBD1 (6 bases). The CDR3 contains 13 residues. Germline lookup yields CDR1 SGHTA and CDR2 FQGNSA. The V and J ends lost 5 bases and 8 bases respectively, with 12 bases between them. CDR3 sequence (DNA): TGTGCCAGCAGCCTAGGGACATCGGGGGAGCTGTTTTTT. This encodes CASSLGTSGELFF.

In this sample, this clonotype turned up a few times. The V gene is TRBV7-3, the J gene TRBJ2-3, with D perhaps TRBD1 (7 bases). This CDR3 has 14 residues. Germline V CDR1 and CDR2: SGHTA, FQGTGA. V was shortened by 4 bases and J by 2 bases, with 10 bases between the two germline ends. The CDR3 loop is CASSWRGHTDTQYF. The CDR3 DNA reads TGTGCCAGCAGCTGGAGGGGGCACACAGATACGCAGTATTTT.

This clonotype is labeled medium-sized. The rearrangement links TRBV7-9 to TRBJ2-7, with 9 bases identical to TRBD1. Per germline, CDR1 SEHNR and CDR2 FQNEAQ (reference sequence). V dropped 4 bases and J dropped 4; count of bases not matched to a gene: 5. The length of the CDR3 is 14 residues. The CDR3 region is CASSSRDREYEQYF. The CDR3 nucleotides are TGTGCCAGCAGCTCCAGGGACAGGGAATACGAGCAGTACTTC. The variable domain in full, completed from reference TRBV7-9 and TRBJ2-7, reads DTGVSQNPRHKITKRGQNVTFRCDPISEHNRLYWYRQTLGQGPEFLTYFQNEAQLEKSRLLSDRFSAERPKGSFSTLEIQRTEQGDSAMYLCASSSRDREYEQYFGPGTRLTVT.

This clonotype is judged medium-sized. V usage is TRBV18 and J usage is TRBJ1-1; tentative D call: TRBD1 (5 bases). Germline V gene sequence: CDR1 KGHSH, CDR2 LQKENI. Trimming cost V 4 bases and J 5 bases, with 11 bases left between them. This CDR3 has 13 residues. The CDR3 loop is CASSRGFSTEAFF. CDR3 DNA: TGTGCCAGCTCACGGGGGTTCTCGACTGAAGCTTTCTTT.

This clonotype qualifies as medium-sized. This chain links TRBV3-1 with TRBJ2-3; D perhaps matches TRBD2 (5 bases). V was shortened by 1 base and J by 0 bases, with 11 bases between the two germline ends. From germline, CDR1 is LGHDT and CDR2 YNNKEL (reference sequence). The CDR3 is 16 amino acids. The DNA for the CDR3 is TGTGCCAGCAGCCAAGGATTAGCGTATAGCACAGATACGCAGTATTTT. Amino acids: CASSQGLAYSTDTQYF.

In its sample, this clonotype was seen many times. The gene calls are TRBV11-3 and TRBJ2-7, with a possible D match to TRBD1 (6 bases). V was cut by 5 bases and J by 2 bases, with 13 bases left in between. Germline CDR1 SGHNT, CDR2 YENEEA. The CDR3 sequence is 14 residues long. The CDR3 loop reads CASSPDRGTYEQYF. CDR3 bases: TGTGCCAGCAGCCCGGACAGAGGGACCTACGAGCAGTACTTC. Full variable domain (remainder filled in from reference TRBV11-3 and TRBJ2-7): EAGVVQSPRYKIIEKKQPVAFWCNPISGHNTLYWYLQNLGQGPELLIRYENEEAVDDSQLPKDRFSAERLKGVDSTLKIQPAELGDSAVYLCASSPDRGTYEQYFGPGTRLTVT.